This T cell receptor (beta chain) was obtained from a study of identical twins' blood T cells. Findings of the study overall: Top TCRbeta clonotypes were shared more with twin than unrelated donors.

TCRdb passed the 5' RACE reads through MiXCR, listing each CDR3 protein once. Among 400,000 or so distinct CDR3 sequences listed, roughly 31% were seen once. This clonotype was observed many times. Its target is unknown. The TCR originated in a woman aged 18 to 49 in good health. Sequenced input: PBMCs.

The CDR3 protein is CAISDGSGNEQFF. The CDR3, as DNA: TGTGCCATCAGTGACGGTAGCGGGAATGAGCAGTTCTTC. The chain couples TRBV10-3 to TRBJ2-1; 7 bases map to TRBD2. Looked up from germline, CDR1 is ENHRY and CDR2 is SYGVKD. After removal of 3 bases from V and 7 bases from J, the junction contained 3 bases not matched to a gene. The CDR3 contains 13 residues.